The 18 T cell receptor beta chains listed next were all sequenced from one sample in a study of blood T cells in healthy people across ages. PCR was performed a second time for about 7 to 12 cycles using a sample-barcoded 5' primer and a J-beta primer mix. TCRdb independently ran MiXCR on the 5' RACE reads; one entry per CDR3 protein. This sample carries approximately 790,000 distinct CDR3 sequences, about 62% of them seen once, and the ten largest clones take 25% to 35%. Input material: blood. The source is a man younger than 45 in good health.

The chain joins TRBV7-9 to TRBJ2-3; TRBD2 agrees at 11 bases. Looked up from germline, CDR1 is SEHNR and CDR2 is FQNEAQ (reference sequence). CDR3 size: 15 residues. The ends lost 7 bases at V and 2 bases at J; junction bases unmatched: 5. CDR3 loop: CASTLTSGDTDTQYF. The CDR3 DNA follows: TGTGCCAGCACTTTGACTAGCGGGGACACAGATACGCAGTATTTT. Variable domain in full (rest from reference TRBV7-9 and TRBJ2-3): DTGVSQNPRHKITKRGQNVTFRCDPISEHNRLYWYRQTLGQGPEFLTYFQNEAQLEKSRLLSDRFSAERPKGSFSTLEIQRTEQGDSAMYLCASTLTSGDTDTQYFGPGTRLTVL.

For this clonotype: A read error is likely, as this CDR3 ends without the conserved phenylalanine or tryptophan. V is TRBV6-1 and J is TRBJ2-7, with a possible D match to TRBD2 (5 bases). The length of the CDR3 is 14 residues. The germline V and J ends were trimmed by 4 bases and 0 bases, with 10 bases remaining between them. CDR1 MNHNS and CDR2 SASEGT come from the germline V gene. CDR3 sequence (DNA): TGTGCCAGCAGTGCTGGAGGCGGCTCCTACGAGCAGTACTTA. This translates into CASSAGGGSYEQYL.

V usage is TRBV30 and J usage is TRBJ2-1; 8 bases line up with TRBD2. CDR1 is GTSNPN and CDR2 is SVGIG in the germline V gene (reference sequence). Germline trimming cut 3 bases from V and 7 bases from J; bases unmatched to any gene: 11. The CDR3 totals 15 residues. CDR3 loop: CAWSGGPERGNEQFF. The CDR3 nucleotides are TGTGCCTGGAGCGGAGGCCCCGAGCGGGGGAATGAGCAGTTCTTC.

This clonotype has a single count. The rearrangement uses TRBV20-1 and TRBJ1-1, with a weak D call TRBD1 (6 bases). This CDR3 has 14 residues. Germline lookup yields CDR1 DFQATT and CDR2 SNEGSKA (reference sequence). The germline V and J ends were trimmed by 3 bases and 3 bases, with 14 bases remaining between them. The CDR3 loop is CSASGPGADTEAFF. Written as DNA, the CDR3 is TGCAGTGCTAGTGGGCCAGGGGCGGACACTGAAGCTTTCTTT.

The sample holds a few counts of this clonotype. V gene TRBV29-1 combines with J gene TRBJ2-6; D may be TRBD1 (6 bases). V lost 4 bases, J lost 0 bases, and 16 bases lay in between. Germline CDR1 and CDR2: SQVTM and ANQGSEA. The CDR3 has 17 residues. The CDR3 here is CSVAGTFPFSGANVLTF. The CDR3 nucleotides are TGCAGCGTTGCTGGGACATTCCCTTTCTCTGGGGCCAACGTCCTGACTTTC.

This clonotype has just one count. The rearrangement links TRBV9 to TRBJ2-7; TRBD1 agrees at 9 bases. Germline CDR1 SGDLS, CDR2 YYNGEE. After removal of 0 bases from V and 3 bases from J, the junction contained 4 bases not matched to a gene. This CDR3 is 15 amino acids long. The CDR3 nucleotides read TGTGCCAGCAGCGTAGGACAGGGGGGAGGCTACGAGCAGTACTTC. It yields the protein CASSVGQGGGYEQYF.

The V and J genes are TRBV4-1 and TRBJ2-3; TRBD2 matches 11 bases. The CDR3 loop spans 17 amino acids. Per the germline V gene, CDR1 is MGHRA and CDR2 is YSYEKL. V was pared by 4 bases and J by 2 bases, with 8 bases of the junction left unmatched. CDR3 loop: CASSPRASGGNTDTQYF. The CDR3 DNA reads as TGCGCCAGCAGCCCGCGGGCTAGCGGGGGGAACACAGATACGCAGTATTTT.

This clonotype has more than one count but fewer than ten. The chain carries TRBV9 and TRBJ2-1; D gene ambiguous. Per germline, CDR1 SGDLS and CDR2 YYNGEE. V was pared by 0 bases and J by 6 bases, with 10 bases between. CDR3 length: 14 residues. This CDR3 reads CASSVVSNINEQFF. For the CDR3, the DNA is TGTGCCAGCAGCGTAGTTTCTAATATCAATGAGCAGTTCTTC.

J is TRBJ2-7 and V is TRBV4-2; 7 bases are a match to TRBD1. Germline V gene data show CDR1 as LGHNA and CDR2 as YNFKEQ. With V trimmed by 4 bases and J by 7 bases, 16 bases remained unmatched. The CDR3 extends over 16 amino acids. This CDR3 is CASSRDTTQGTGEQYF. The CDR3 nucleotides read TGTGCCAGCAGCCGAGATACCACACAGGGGACGGGGGAGCAGTACTTC.

This chain uses TRBV4-3 with TRBJ2-5, with 11 nucleotides matching TRBD2. Germline V gene lookup returns CDR1 LGHNA and CDR2 YSLEER. The CDR3 sequence is 15 residues long. The V segment lost 1 base and the J segment 3 bases; nucleotides outside the gene matches: 1. The CDR3 DNA sequence: TGCGCCAGCAGCCAAGGACTAGCGGGGAAAGAGACCCAGTACTTC. Encoded protein: CASSQGLAGKETQYF.

The V call is TRBV13, the J call TRBJ2-3, with 8 bases matching TRBD1. Germline CDR1 PRHDT, CDR2 FYEKMQ (reference sequence). This CDR3 has 15 amino acids. V was pared by 5 bases and J by 2 bases, with 6 bases of the junction left unmatched. The CDR3 spells CASSPGQGITDTQYF. Written as DNA, the CDR3 is TGTGCCAGCAGCCCCGGACAGGGAATCACAGATACGCAGTATTTT. The full variable domain, completed using reference TRBV13 and TRBJ2-3, is AAGVIQSPRHLIKEKRETATLKCYPIPRHDTVYWYQQGPGQDPQFLISFYEKMQSDKGSIPDRFSAQQFSDYHSELNMSSLELGDSALYFCASSPGQGITDTQYFGPGTRLTVL.

This chain joins TRBV6-5 and TRBJ1-2; tentatively, D is TRBD1 (6 bases). V was shortened by 0 bases and J by 6 bases, with 14 bases between the two germline ends. There are 15 residues in the CDR3. Germline CDR1 reads MNHEY; CDR2 reads SVGAGI. CDR3 sequence (DNA): TGTGCCAGCAGTTACTCGATAACAGGGCAGCATGGCTACACCTTC. It is translated as CASSYSITGQHGYTF.

This chain links TRBV6-1 with TRBJ2-4; D call uncertain. Looked up from germline, CDR1 is MNHNS and CDR2 is SASEGT. V was pared by 6 bases and J by 1 base, with 1 base between. This CDR3 is built from 11 residues. For the CDR3, the DNA is TGTGCCAGCAGCGCCAAAAACATTCAGTACTTC. This sequence encodes CASSAKNIQYF.

This clonotype came up once. A junction end diverges from the germline sequence, so it may reflect a read error. The chain uses TRBV25-1 and TRBJ2-5; the match to TRBD2 covers 9 bases. Germline assignment: CDR1 MGHDK and CDR2 SYGVNS. There are 17 residues in the CDR3. For the CDR3, the DNA is TGTGCCAACAGTGAATGGGGTAGCGGGGGCCTCGGGGAGACCCAGTACTTC. This gives the protein CANSEWGSGGLGETQYF.

This clonotype was recorded once. The V call is TRBV7-3, the J call TRBJ2-3; no clear D gene. This CDR3 comprises 14 residues. V was clipped by 5 bases and J by 2 bases, with 11 bases between them. Germline CDR1 reads SGHTA; CDR2 reads FQGTGA. CDR3 in DNA: TGTGCCAGCAGCACACAGCCAATCACAGATACGCAGTATTTT. Its translation is CASSTQPITDTQYF.

The chain is built from TRBV12-3 or TRBV12-4 and TRBJ2-2; D is possibly TRBD1 or TRBD2 (5 bases each). This CDR3 contains 15 residues. Trimming cost V 7 bases and J 2 bases, with 14 bases left between them. The CDR3, as DNA: TGTGCCAGCATCTCCCGGGACCTCAACACCGGGGAGCTGTTTTTT. Translating it yields CASISRDLNTGELFF.

V and J are TRBV4-3 and TRBJ2-3, with 8 bases fitting TRBD2. After removal of 2 bases from V and 3 bases from J, the junction contained 13 bases not matched to a gene. The CDR3 spans 18 residues. In germline, CDR1 is LGHNA, CDR2 YSLEER. The CDR3 DNA sequence: TGCGCCAGCAGCCAAACTCCCTATCACGGGGGGGTAACAGATACGCAGTATTTT. Translating gives CASSQTPYHGGVTDTQYF.

V is TRBV28 and J is TRBJ2-5; D not certain. Germline V CDR1 and CDR2: MDHEN, SYDVKM. This CDR3 contains 15 residues. V lost 8 bases, J lost 5 bases, and 21 bases lay in between. The CDR3 sequence is CASCLTGVAEETQYF. The CDR3 DNA sequence: TGTGCCAGCTGCTTAACTGGGGTGGCAGAGGAGACCCAGTACTTC.